Listed below are T cell receptor beta chains from one sample, sequenced in a study of blood T cell repertoires in COVID-19. Data came from immunoSEQ multiplex PCR; TCRdb stores just in-frame clones and leaves some out. The sample lists tens of thousands of clones; roughly nine tenths were seen once. Sequencing was carried out using peripheral blood. These receptors came from an elderly man with acute or convalescent COVID-19. Both conserved end residues are part of each CDR3. Each record gives: J gene, clone size, CDR3 length, D gene, V gene, CDR3 protein, CDR3 DNA. D genes are given only for firm matches. Only part of the rows carry a size: once, few, many, or a class if the clone is expanded.

>TRBJ2-3|-|13|TRBD1|TRBV10-1
CASSESGTGTQYF
TGCGCCAGCAGTGAGTCGGGGACAGGGACGCAGTATTTT
>TRBJ2-2|once|13|-|TRBV11-2
CASSRRVGGELFF
TGTGCCAGCAGCCGCAGGGTTGGCGGGGAGCTGTTTTTT
>TRBJ2-1|-|16|TRBD2|TRBV5-1
CASSLEGLAGAGEQFF
TGCGCCAGCAGCTTGGAAGGACTAGCGGGAGCGGGTGAGCAGTTCTTC
>TRBJ1-2|-|13|-|TRBV3-1/TRBV3-2
CASSQDNSYGYTF
TGTGCCAGCAGCCAAGATAATTCGTATGGCTACACCTTC
>TRBJ1-2|-|17|TRBD1|TRBV10-2
CASSEQSGTGGNYGYTF
TGCGCCAGCAGTGAGCAATCCGGGACAGGGGGAAACTATGGCTACACCTTC
>TRBJ1-4|medium-sized|14|-|TRBV5-1
CASSFGTGSSGVFF
-
>TRBJ2-2|-|12|TRBD1|TRBV6-5
CAIRTGGGELFF
TGTGCCATAAGGACAGGGGGCGGTGAGCTGTTTTTT
>TRBJ2-5|-|14|TRBD1|TRBV6-5
CASSGQGTQETQYF
TGTGCCAGCAGCGGACAGGGCACACAAGAGACCCAGTACTTC
>TRBJ1-5|-|15|TRBD1|TRBV6-5
CASREGQSSIQPQHF
TGTGCCAGCAGAGAGGGACAGTCGTCGATTCAGCCCCAGCATTTT
>TRBJ2-1|-|15|TRBD2|TRBV19
CASSIGTSGYNEQFF
TGTGCCAGTAGTATAGGGACTAGCGGCTACAATGAGCAGTTCTTC
>TRBJ1-2|-|14|TRBD1|TRBV19
CASSTDRGNYGYTF
TGTGCCAGTAGTACGGACAGGGGGAACTATGGCTACACCTTC
>TRBJ2-1|once|15|TRBD2|TRBV4-1
CASSWGLAGRGEQFF
TGCGCCAGCAGCTGGGGACTAGCGGGGAGAGGTGAGCAGTTCTTC
>TRBJ1-2|-|15|TRBD1|TRBV19
CASSRRQGSNYGYTF
TGTGCCAGTAGCCGAAGACAGGGGTCTAACTATGGCTACACCTTC
>TRBJ1-4|once|13|-|TRBV3-1/TRBV3-2
CASSQTRDEKLFF
TGTGCCAGCAGCCAAACCAGGGATGAAAAACTGTTTTTT
>TRBJ2-1|-|14|-|TRBV11-2
CASSLGSAGDEQFF
TGTGCCAGCAGCTTAGGAAGCGCGGGCGATGAGCAGTTCTTC
>TRBJ2-2|once|15|-|TRBV2
CASSPLAVATGELFF
TGTGCCAGCAGCCCCCTAGCCGTAGCAACCGGGGAGCTGTTTTTT
>TRBJ1-1|-|13|TRBD1|TRBV28
CASNTRGRTEAFF
TGTGCCAGCAACACCAGGGGGAGGACTGAAGCTTTCTTT
>TRBJ2-1|-|15|TRBD2|TRBV11-2
CASSLVSSGRNEQFF
TGTGCCAGCAGCTTAGTGTCTAGCGGGAGGAATGAGCAGTTCTTC
>TRBJ2-5|-|16|-|TRBV21-1
CASSGQTGNKAETQYF
TGTGCCAGCAGCGGGCAGACAGGGAATAAGGCGGAGACCCAGTACTTC
>TRBJ2-1|once|13|-|TRBV14
CASSQNAYDEQFF
TGTGCCAGCAGCCAGAATGCCTATGATGAGCAGTTCTTC
>TRBJ2-1|-|20|TRBD1|TRBV18
CASSPPRQGLGELTDNEQFF
TGTGCCAGCTCCCCACCGAGACAGGGCTTAGGGGAATTGACCGACAATGAGCAGTTCTTC
>TRBJ2-3|-|15|TRBD2|TRBV30
CAWSVLAGVVDTQYF
TGTGCCTGGAGTGTATTAGCGGGAGTTGTAGATACGCAGTATTTT
>TRBJ1-1|-|16|TRBD1|TRBV19
CASSIVQLGQGTEAFF
TGTGCCAGTAGTATTGTCCAACTGGGACAGGGCACTGAAGCTTTCTTT
>TRBJ2-7|-|19|TRBD2|TRBV11-2
CASSRSRPRASGVIYEQYF
TGTGCCAGCAGCCGATCCCGCCCACGGGCAAGCGGGGTGATTTACGAGCAGTACTTC
>TRBJ1-1|-|15|-|TRBV13
CASSLGGTLNTEAFF
TGTGCCAGCAGCTTAGGGGGGACACTGAACACTGAAGCTTTCTTT
>TRBJ1-1|-|13|-|TRBV6-5
CASSYWRETEAFF
TGTGCCAGCAGTTACTGGAGGGAAACTGAAGCTTTCTTT
>TRBJ2-7|-|14|TRBD1|TRBV6-4
CARIPGQGSYEQYF
TGTGCCAGGATACCGGGACAGGGCTCCTACGAGCAGTACTTC
>TRBJ1-6|-|16|-|TRBV27
CASSLFLGGPNSPLHF
TGTGCCAGCAGTTTATTTTTAGGAGGGCCCAATTCACCCCTCCACTTT
>TRBJ2-5|-|13|TRBD1|TRBV19
CASSMAGGETQYF
TGTGCCAGTAGTATGGCAGGGGGAGAGACCCAGTACTTC
>TRBJ2-7|-|14|-|TRBV18
CASSPGQKVYEQYF
TGTGCCAGCTCACCAGGGCAGAAAGTCTACGAGCAGTACTTC
>TRBJ1-5|few|15|TRBD1|TRBV6-5
CASSMTGGSNQPQHF
TGTGCCAGCAGCATGACAGGGGGCAGCAATCAGCCCCAGCATTTT
>TRBJ2-5|-|14|TRBD1|TRBV5-8
CASSYTGGQETQYF
TGTGCCAGCAGCTATACAGGGGGTCAAGAGACCCAGTACTTC
>TRBJ1-5|-|13|-|TRBV30
CAWSGSRDQPQHF
TGTGCCTGGTCGGGGTCTCGAGATCAGCCCCAGCATTTT
>TRBJ2-1|-|15|TRBD1|TRBV7-8
CASSLRRTGNDEQFF
TGTGCCAGCAGCTTACGGCGGACAGGGAACGATGAGCAGTTCTTC
>TRBJ1-2|-|14|-|TRBV28
CASSAAPGGYGYTF
TGTGCCAGCAGCGCGGCCCCTGGCGGCTATGGCTACACCTTC
>TRBJ2-7|-|14|-|TRBV11-3
CASSLGQEGGEQYF
TGTGCCAGCAGCTTAGGACAAGAGGGCGGGGAGCAGTACTTC
>TRBJ2-7|-|17|-|TRBV3-1/TRBV3-2
CASSQDPSGWRSYEQYF
TGTGCCAGCAGCCAAGATCCCAGCGGGTGGCGCTCCTACGAGCAGTACTTC
>TRBJ2-5|-|13|-|TRBV6-5
CASSPPATETQYF
TGTGCCAGCAGTCCCCCTGCTACTGAGACCCAGTACTTC
>TRBJ1-2|-|14|-|TRBV7-9
CASSPLGPGYGYTF
TGTGCCAGCAGCCCTTTGGGCCCGGGGTATGGCTACACCTTC
>TRBJ1-2|-|14|-|TRBV19
CASTPGFAAYGYTF
TGTGCCAGTACGCCAGGGTTCGCCGCCTATGGCTACACCTTC
>TRBJ2-5|-|16|TRBD1|TRBV18
CASSPPYRGPWETQYF
TGTGCCAGCTCACCACCCTACAGGGGGCCGTGGGAGACCCAGTACTTC
>TRBJ2-1|-|15|-|TRBV7-9
CASSYGRVPRREQFF
TGTGCCAGCAGCTATGGCCGGGTCCCAAGGAGAGAGCAGTTCTTC
>TRBJ2-5|-|15|-|TRBV27
CASRPSDGVDETQYF
TGTGCCAGCAGACCCTCCGACGGGGTTGACGAGACCCAGTACTTC
>TRBJ1-6|-|13|-|TRBV27
CASSYGTGAPLHF
TGTGCCAGCAGTTATGGGACGGGAGCACCCCTCCACTTT
>TRBJ2-7|-|15|-|TRBV5-5
CASSTGSGESYEQYF
TGTGCCAGCAGCACCGGTAGCGGCGAGTCCTACGAGCAGTACTTC
>TRBJ2-5|-|14|TRBD2|TRBV5-1
CASSLSLAGETQYF
TGCGCCAGCAGCTTGAGCCTAGCGGGAGAGACCCAGTACTTC
>TRBJ2-3|-|17|-|TRBV18
CASSPRTGDPRPDTQYF
TGTGCCAGCTCACCACGGACCGGGGATCCTAGGCCAGATACGCAGTATTTT
>TRBJ2-1|-|16|TRBD2|TRBV7-2
CASSPLLAGVGYEQFF
TGTGCCAGCAGCCCCTTACTAGCGGGAGTGGGCTATGAGCAGTTCTTC
>TRBJ1-4|-|14|-|TRBV11-2
CASSLFGLSGKLFF
TGTGCCAGCAGCTTATTTGGTCTTTCGGGAAAACTGTTTTTT
>TRBJ2-7|-|10|-|TRBV2
CASGGFMKYF
TGTGCCAGCGGCGGCTTCATGAAGTACTTC
>TRBJ1-1|-|13|-|TRBV11-3
CASSLEGDTEAFF
TGTGCCAGCAGCTTAGAAGGAGACACTGAAGCTTTCTTT
>TRBJ1-5|-|13|-|TRBV7-8
CASSLQQNQPQHF
TGTGCCAGCAGCTTACAACAGAATCAGCCCCAGCATTTT
>TRBJ2-5|-|13|-|TRBV10-2
CASSETRGKTQYF
TGCGCCAGCAGTGAAACTAGAGGGAAGACCCAGTACTTC
>TRBJ1-6|-|15|TRBD1|TRBV28
CASSSIGGENSPLHF
TGTGCCAGCAGTTCCATAGGGGGCGAGAATTCACCCCTCCACTTT
>TRBJ1-2|-|13|-|TRBV28
CASSLPAGNGYTF
TGTGCCAGCAGTTTACCGGCAGGGAATGGCTACACCTTC
>TRBJ1-1|-|15|TRBD1|TRBV27
CASSWKGQGITEAFF
TGTGCCAGCAGTTGGAAGGGACAGGGAATCACTGAAGCTTTCTTT
>TRBJ2-2|-|14|-|TRBV6-6
CASSYLWSTGELFF
TGTGCCAGCAGTTACCTCTGGAGCACCGGGGAGCTGTTTTTT
>TRBJ2-3|-|17|TRBD2|TRBV10-1
CASRSGTSGASTDTQYF
TGCGCCAGCAGGTCCGGGACTAGCGGCGCTAGCACAGATACGCAGTATTTT
>TRBJ1-6|-|16|-|TRBV27
CASRSGMDSFYSPLHF
TGTGCCAGCAGGTCCGGGATGGACAGTTTTTACTCACCCCTCCACTTT
>TRBJ2-1|-|16|TRBD2|TRBV4-2
CASSQLGLAGTNEQFF
TGTGCCAGCAGCCAATTGGGCCTAGCGGGGACCAATGAGCAGTTCTTC